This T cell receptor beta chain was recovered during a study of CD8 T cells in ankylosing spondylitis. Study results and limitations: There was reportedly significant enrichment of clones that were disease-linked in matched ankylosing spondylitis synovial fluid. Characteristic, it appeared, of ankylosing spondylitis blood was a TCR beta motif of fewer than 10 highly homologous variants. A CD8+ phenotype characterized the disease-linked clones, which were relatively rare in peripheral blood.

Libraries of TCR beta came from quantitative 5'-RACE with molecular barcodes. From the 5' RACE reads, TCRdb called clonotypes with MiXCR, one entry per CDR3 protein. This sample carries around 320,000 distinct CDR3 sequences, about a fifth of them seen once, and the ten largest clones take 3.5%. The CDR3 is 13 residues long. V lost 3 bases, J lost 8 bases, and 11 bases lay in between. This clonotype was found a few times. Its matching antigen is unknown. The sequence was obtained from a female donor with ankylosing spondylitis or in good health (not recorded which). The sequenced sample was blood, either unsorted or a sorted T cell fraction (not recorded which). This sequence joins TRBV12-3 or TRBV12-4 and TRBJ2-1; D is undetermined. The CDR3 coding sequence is TGTGCCAGCAGTTTCCCTAACATCTATGAGCAGTTCTTC. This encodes CASSFPNIYEQFF.